The present TCR beta chain was sequenced within a study of lymphopenia after photon versus proton radiotherapy. On this clone: Its target is unknown.

Germline CDR1 SNHLY, CDR2 FYNNEI. V was pared by 6 bases and J by 6 bases, with 15 bases between. The CDR3 covers 13 residues. Assay used: immunoSEQ multiplex PCR; TCRdb lists only in-frame clones, some missing. Among 50,000 or so clones listed, around 90% were seen once. Study-wide points: Better survival with proton therapy was suggested as possible, not demonstrated. After the lymphocyte nadir, photon-treated repertoires showed oligoclonal expansion, especially of CD8+ Temra cells. Photon-treated patients lost naive T cells and TCR diversity; proton-treated stayed stable.

This TCR derives from a woman aged 40 to 50 with cholangiocarcinoma. The chain joins TRBV2 to TRBJ2-7, with D unclear. Sequenced here: peripheral blood, sampled from a patient treated with photon-based radiotherapy. In DNA, the CDR3 is TGTGCCAGCAGGGAAAGAGCTGGTCCCGAGCAGTACTTC. Protein: CASRERAGPEQYF.